The 19 T cell receptor beta chains reported below all come from one sample, sequenced in a study of beta chain features in type 1 diabetes. Sequencing targeted expressed TCRB transcripts, as all isolated RNA had been reverse transcribed. Generated by immunoSEQ multiplex PCR, the TCRdb table keeps only in-frame clones and is missing some. The data hold 900,000 or so clones, with around a sixth observed a single time. The sequenced sample was naive CD4+ T cells from blood. The source is a woman in her late teens or twenties in good health.

The chain recombines TRBV5-1 with TRBJ1-1; D not resolved. The V gene lost 0 bases and the J gene lost 0 bases, with 9 bases spanning the gap. CDR3 length: 15 amino acids. CDR1 SGHRS and CDR2 YFSETQ come from the germline V gene. The DNA for the CDR3 is TGCGCCAGCAGCTTGGGCCCTCTTATGAACACTGAAGCTTTCTTT. Translation: CASSLGPLMNTEAFF.

The sample holds one count of this clone. This chain uses TRBV19 with TRBJ2-3; a weak D match, TRBD2 (6 bases). This CDR3 has 16 amino acids. V lost 3 bases to trimming and J lost 2 bases, with 15 bases between them. CDR1 is LNHDA and CDR2 is SQIVND in the germline V gene (reference sequence). The CDR3 protein is CASSMHLAQATDTQYF. CDR3 sequence (DNA): TGTGCCAGTAGTATGCACCTAGCGCAAGCCACAGATACGCAGTATTTT.

A few counts support this clone. V usage is TRBV27 and J usage is TRBJ1-2; D is unresolved. The CDR3 consists of 15 residues. V was cut by 2 bases and J by 7 bases, with 17 bases left in between. Germline CDR1 reads MNHEY; CDR2 reads SMNVEV (reference sequence). In DNA form, the CDR3 reads TGTGCCAGCAGTTTAAGGGCATTTGTTAGCTCTGGCTACACCTTC. Translated: CASSLRAFVSSGYTF.

V is TRBV6-5 and J is TRBJ1-5; 9 bases line up with TRBD1. Germline V lookup: CDR1 MNHEY, CDR2 SVGAGI. This CDR3 comprises 14 residues. The V segment lost 7 bases and the J segment 7 bases; nucleotides outside the gene matches: 8. CDR3 region: CASTDGTGSQPQHF. CDR3 coding DNA: TGTGCCAGCACCGACGGGACAGGGTCGCAGCCCCAGCATTTT.

This clone was picked up a small number of times. The genes are TRBV27 and TRBJ2-2, with 8 bases matching TRBD2. Losses at the gene ends were 6 bases for V and 3 bases for J; bases not matched to a gene: 3. Germline CDR1 reads MNHEY; CDR2 reads SMNVEV (reference sequence). CDR3 length: 14 amino acids. CDR3 loop: CASRGLVDTGELFF. The DNA for the CDR3 is TGTGCCAGCAGGGGACTAGTTGACACCGGGGAGCTGTTTTTT.

This chain joins TRBV29-1 and TRBJ2-5; D gene uncertain. The end of the DNA is better explained by TRBJ2-7, so the J call may be wrong. Germline V lookup: CDR1 SQVTM, CDR2 ANQGSEA. This CDR3 contains 14 residues. CDR3 nucleotides: TGCAGCGTTGCCGGCGTGAGTCAGGCAGACGAGCAGTACTTC. It translates to CSVAGVSQADEQYF.

This clone turned up a few times. V and J are TRBV5-1 and TRBJ2-7; D ambiguous. Germline V CDR1 and CDR2: SGHRS, YFSETQ. V lost 1 base and J lost 4, with 9 bases in between. This CDR3 has 13 residues. CDR3 DNA: TGCGCCAGCAGCTTGTCGGGTTTATACGAGCAGTACTTC. It is translated as CASSLSGLYEQYF.

This clone occurred a few times. The chain is built from TRBV9 and TRBJ1-2; TRBD1 might be the D (6 bases). There are 14 residues in the CDR3. Per the germline V gene, CDR1 is SGDLS and CDR2 is YYNGEE. V lost 0 bases, J lost 3 bases, and 9 bases lay in between. In DNA form, the CDR3 reads TGTGCCAGCAGCGTAGGACAGGCCCACTATGGCTACACCTTC. Residues: CASSVGQAHYGYTF.

A few counts support this clone. The same CDR3 also results from other DNA sequences found in this sample. This chain links TRBV28 with TRBJ1-2; D is unclear. CDR1 is MDHEN, CDR2 SYDVKM, per germline. The CDR3 is 12 residues long. V shed 2 bases and J shed 2 bases, with 3 bases lying between them. This chain's CDR3 is CASSLGNYGYTF. The CDR3 bases are TGTGCCAGCAGTTTAGGGAACTATGGCTACACCTTC.

This sequence joins TRBV5-6 and TRBJ2-5, with 8 positions matching TRBD1. The V gene end was trimmed by 2 bases and the J gene end by 5 bases; junction bases not matched to a gene: 8. The CDR3 consists of 15 residues. CDR1 SGHDT and CDR2 YYEEEE come from the germline V gene. The CDR3 region has the DNA TGTGCCAGCAGCTTTCAGGGGGCTGGAAGGGAGACCCAGTACTTC. Its translation: CASSFQGAGRETQYF.

V is TRBV7-9 and J is TRBJ2-6, with TRBD1 matching 8 bases. The V and J ends lost 4 bases and 3 bases, in that order; junction bases with no gene match: 8. From germline, CDR1 is SEHNR and CDR2 FQNEAQ (reference sequence). This CDR3 comprises 17 residues. The CDR3 DNA is TGTGCCAGCAGCTACCCCCAGGGGGCTTATGGGGCCAACGTCCTGACTTTC. Translating it yields CASSYPQGAYGANVLTF.

The chain employs TRBV7-2 and TRBJ2-4, with a possible D match to TRBD1 (6 bases). The V gene's germline CDR1 is SGHTA and CDR2 FQGNSA. This CDR3 has 12 residues. Trimming took 5 bases from V and 7 from J, leaving 9 bases between them. Written as DNA, the CDR3 is TGTGCCAGCAGCCCAGGGGTGAACATTCAGTACTTC. Translation gives CASSPGVNIQYF.

This clone came up a few times. One end of the junction does not line up with germline, which may come from a read error. The chain combines TRBV28 with TRBJ2-7; D is undetermined. The CDR3 consists of 13 residues. Germline-derived CDR1 and CDR2 are MDHEN and SYDVKM. CDR3 in DNA: TGTGCCAGCAGCTTATCCCATACCTACGAGCAGTACTTC. The encoded protein is CASSLSHTYEQYF.

The chain employs TRBV5-4 and TRBJ2-7; no firm D call. This CDR3 has 15 amino acids. Germline lookup yields CDR1 SGHNT and CDR2 YYREEE (reference sequence). Trimming removed 4 bases at V and 2 bases at J, with 16 bases between. The CDR3 DNA sequence: TGTGCCAGCAGCCGTGACCCCGTTGCTGCCTACGAGCAGTACTTC. Amino acid sequence: CASSRDPVAAYEQYF. Combining the CDR3 with reference TRBV5-4 and TRBJ2-7 gives the whole variable domain ETGVTQSPTHLIKTRGQQVTLRCSSQSGHNTVSWYQQALGQGPQFIFQYYREEENGRGNFPPRFSGLQFPNYSSELNVNALELDDSALYLCASSRDPVAAYEQYFGPGTRLTVT.

The chain combines TRBV28 with TRBJ2-5; D ambiguous. Germline V lookup: CDR1 MDHEN, CDR2 SYDVKM. V lost 3 bases, J lost 5 bases, and 13 bases lay in between. The CDR3 runs 14 residues. The CDR3: CASSLSGLWETQYF. As DNA, the CDR3 is TGTGCCAGCAGTTTGTCAGGTTTATGGGAGACCCAGTACTTC.

The sample holds a few counts of this clone. This sequence joins TRBV5-4 and TRBJ2-3, with 11 bases fitting TRBD2. Germline V gives CDR1 SGHNT, CDR2 YYREEE (reference sequence). With 4 bases clipped from V and 1 base from J, the junction kept 5 bases outside the gene matches. This CDR3 has 16 amino acids. The CDR3 DNA is TGTGCCAGCAGCCCGGGACTAGCGGCCCGCACAGATACGCAGTATTTT. Translation gives CASSPGLAARTDTQYF. The full variable domain, rest sourced from reference TRBV5-4 and TRBJ2-3, is ETGVTQSPTHLIKTRGQQVTLRCSSQSGHNTVSWYQQALGQGPQFIFQYYREEENGRGNFPPRFSGLQFPNYSSELNVNALELDDSALYLCASSPGLAARTDTQYFGPGTRLTVL.

J is TRBJ2-5 and V is TRBV27, with D unclear. Germline values: CDR1 MNHEY, CDR2 SMNVEV (reference sequence). Trimming stripped 2 bases from V and 0 bases from J, with 10 bases between. The CDR3 is 15 amino acids. The CDR3 region is CASSLGLRYQETQYF. The CDR3 DNA sequence: TGTGCCAGCAGTTTAGGCCTAAGGTACCAAGAGACCCAGTACTTC.

In this sample, this clone turned up a few times. CDR3 sequence (DNA): TGTGCCAGCTCTCTTCAGGGGAATGGCAATCAGCCCCAGCATTTT. As protein: CASSLQGNGNQPQHF. The chain is built from TRBV18 and TRBJ1-5; D perhaps matches TRBD1 (6 bases). The CDR3 runs to 15 residues. Germline V lookup: CDR1 KGHSH, CDR2 LQKENI. Trimming left V 6 bases short and J 2 bases short, with 14 bases between.

The CDR3 sequence is CAISPTGGDYEQYF. In DNA form, the CDR3 reads TGTGCCATCAGTCCGACAGGGGGGGACTACGAGCAGTACTTC. This chain links TRBV10-3 with TRBJ2-7; 9 bases are shared with TRBD1. CDR1 is ENHRY and CDR2 is SYGVKD in the germline V gene. The V gene end was trimmed by 5 bases and the J gene end by 3 bases; junction bases not matched to a gene: 5. The CDR3 length is 14 residues.